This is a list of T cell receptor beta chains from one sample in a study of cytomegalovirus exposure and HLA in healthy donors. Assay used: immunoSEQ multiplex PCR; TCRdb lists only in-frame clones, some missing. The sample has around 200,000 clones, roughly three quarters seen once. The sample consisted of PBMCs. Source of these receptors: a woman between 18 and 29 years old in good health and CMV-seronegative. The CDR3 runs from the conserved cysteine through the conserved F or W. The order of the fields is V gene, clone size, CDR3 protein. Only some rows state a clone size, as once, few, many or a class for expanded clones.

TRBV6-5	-	CASNPTRVRYEQYF
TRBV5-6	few	CASSLRDSYEQYF
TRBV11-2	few	CASSLVESASYEQYF
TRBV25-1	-	CASSEYGHPGNTIYF
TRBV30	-	CAWSMTGSGELFF
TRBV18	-	CASTPDTGVATEAFF
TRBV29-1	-	CSVERGRGAGYTF
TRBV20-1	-	CSARDNNEQFF
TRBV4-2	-	CASSQDLESGNNQPQHF
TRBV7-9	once	CASSPPARNYGYTF
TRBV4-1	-	CASSHGLDATDTQYF
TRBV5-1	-	CASSFQGSSYEQYF
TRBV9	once	CASSGGLAGGPAKNIQYF
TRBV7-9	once	CASSEDIYNEQFF
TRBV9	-	CASSVDGSLNTGELFF
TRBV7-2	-	CASSLDNF
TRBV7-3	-	CASSFQGNTEAFF
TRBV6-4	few	CASSDSAGTGDTQYF
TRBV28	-	CASSTGLAGAYEQYF
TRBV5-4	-	CASSTTQQGFKTEAFF
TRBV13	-	CASSLWVAGATEQFF
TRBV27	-	CASSLTPNYGYTF
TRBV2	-	CASSVTGNQETQYF
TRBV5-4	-	CASSWGYGTGGTEAFF
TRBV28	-	CASSSVLAGGRTDTQYF
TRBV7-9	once	CASSSPGANAEAFF
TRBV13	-	CASSFLRGDYGYTF
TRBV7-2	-	CASSLVGAGAYEQYF
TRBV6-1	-	CASSAQGTVRYGYTF
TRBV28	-	CASSLFGGQGNQPQHF
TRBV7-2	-	CASSLAYRLNTEAFF
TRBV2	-	CASSDRTGSGEQFF
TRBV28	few	CASSLYGGGEKLFF
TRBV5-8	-	CASSSGLLAAEAFF
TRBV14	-	CASSQDLPIYF
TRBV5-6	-	CATTFGGGRDTQYF